This TCR beta chain was obtained from a study of beta chain features in type 1 diabetes. Whole-study context: The patient and healthy donor groups were comparable for age, gender and cell yields.

Study conclusions and caveats: Using cDNA template may skew counts toward highly expressing activated cells.

Turning to this clone: The target antigen is unknown. The sample contains more than one DNA sequence encoding this CDR3.

The CDR3 totals 12 residues. V lost 6 bases to trimming and J lost 4 bases; unmatched junction nucleotides: 6. The germline V gene encodes CDR1 SQVTM and CDR2 ANQGSEA. Of the isolated RNA, all was reverse transcribed, and so the sequenced material was expressed TCRB transcripts. Read counts averaged around 3.9 million for samples of naive, central memory and regulatory T cells. Libraries were prepared by immunoSEQ multiplex PCR; TCRdb keeps only in-frame clonotypes and omits some of them. The sample has about 240,000 clones, about 30% seen once. The receptor was isolated from a man aged 25-45 years in good health. Sequenced input: central memory CD4+ T cells from blood. The chain carries TRBV29-1 and TRBJ2-7; 7 nucleotides match TRBD1. This chain's CDR3 is CSVRGQIYEQYF. The CDR3 DNA reads as TGCAGCGTAAGGGGACAGATATACGAGCAGTACTTC.